Below, 25 T cell receptor beta chains from the same sample are listed, as sequenced in a study of shared clonotypes between healthy human individuals. Clones were sequenced by immunoSEQ multiplex PCR, and TCRdb holds only the in-frame ones, with some missing. This table holds almost 750,000 clones, 55% to 75% found once. Sequenced input: memory CD4+ T cells sorted from blood. Indicated subset: CD45RA-negative fraction. These receptors all come from a woman aged 25 to 39 in good health.

This chain joins TRBV5-1 and TRBJ2-1, with 9 bases aligning to TRBD2. The germline CDR1 and CDR2 sequences are SGHRS and YFSETQ. CDR3 size: 16 residues. V lost 2 bases to trimming and J lost 9 bases; unmatched junction nucleotides: 12. CDR3 nucleotides: TGCGCCAGCAGCTTTTTGGGACTAGCATCCTTGGGTGAGCAGTTCTTC. Translated, it gives CASSFLGLASLGEQFF.

This chain links TRBV2 with TRBJ1-4; no clear D. The germline V and J ends were trimmed by 5 bases and 3 bases, with 13 bases remaining between them. Germline CDR1 reads SNHLY; CDR2 reads FYNNEI. The CDR3 is 15 amino acids. The CDR3 nucleotides are TGTGCCAGCAGTTTAGGGTACTCGCCTAATGAAAAACTGTTTTTT. It yields the protein CASSLGYSPNEKLFF.

The chain combines TRBV10-2 with TRBJ2-5, with D maybe TRBD2 (6 bases). From germline, CDR1 is WSHSY and CDR2 SAAADI. The V end lost 4 bases, the J end lost 5 bases, and 20 bases lay between the germline ends. CDR3 length equals 16 residues. The chain's CDR3 is CASSVSLGGSRETQYF. Here the CDR3 DNA reads TGCGCCAGCAGTGTTTCTCTTGGAGGGTCAAGGGAGACCCAGTACTTC.

In the case of this clone: One junction end disagrees with the germline gene, perhaps due to a read error. The chain is built from TRBV13 and TRBJ1-3; possible D gene TRBD1, 5 bases. The germline CDR1 and CDR2 sequences are PRHDT and FYEKMQ (reference sequence). The length of the CDR3 is 12 residues. CDR3 amino acids: CASSLGVNTIYF. CDR3 sequence (DNA): TGTGCCAGCAGCCTAGGGGTTAACACCATATATTTT.

This chain links TRBV9 with TRBJ2-3; 10 bases align to TRBD2. Per the germline V gene, CDR1 is SGDLS and CDR2 is YYNGEE. The CDR3 has 16 residues. V dropped 3 bases and J dropped 0; count of bases not matched to a gene: 4. CDR3 in amino acids: CASSAPGLASTDTQYF. CDR3 in DNA: TGTGCCAGCAGCGCGCCGGGACTAGCGAGCACAGATACGCAGTATTTT.

This chain links TRBV11-2 with TRBJ2-1, with D unresolved. This CDR3 region has 16 residues. Trimming cost V 2 bases and J 1 base, with 12 bases left between them. Germline V gene data show CDR1 as SGHAT and CDR2 as FQNNGV. The CDR3 reads CASSLKRVDSYNEQFF. As DNA, the CDR3 is TGTGCCAGCAGCTTAAAACGGGTGGATTCCTACAATGAGCAGTTCTTC.

V and J are TRBV28 and TRBJ2-5; D possibly corresponds to TRBD1 (6 bases). This CDR3 region has 14 residues. CDR1 and CDR2 from the germline V gene are MDHEN and SYDVKM. Trimming cost V 5 bases and J 5 bases, with 15 bases left between them. As DNA, the CDR3 is TGTGCCAGCAGTACCACAGGGTTCATCGAGACCCAGTACTTC. Protein sequence: CASSTTGFIETQYF.

This clone was seen more than once but under ten times. V is TRBV30 and J is TRBJ2-7; 8 nucleotides agree with TRBD2. Trimming at V came to 4 bases and at J to 4 bases, leaving 9 bases not matched to a gene. The germline gives CDR1 GTSNPN, CDR2 SVGIG (reference sequence). The CDR3 runs to 14 residues. CDR3 sequence reads: CAWKGGLGKYEQYF. The DNA for the CDR3 is TGTGCCTGGAAGGGGGGACTAGGGAAGTACGAGCAGTACTTC.

The V and J genes are TRBV19 and TRBJ1-1; D is unclear. V was clipped by 7 bases and J by 10 bases, with 16 bases between them. This CDR3 has 12 amino acids. Per germline, CDR1 LNHDA and CDR2 SQIVND (reference sequence). As DNA, the CDR3 is TGTGCCAGTAATGGAGTTCTGCTTGGAGCTTTCTTT. Its translation is CASNGVLLGAFF.

In the case of this clone: One base away lies a much larger clone, so this may be a sequencing read error. Other nucleotide sequences from this sample produce the same CDR3. V gene TRBV18 combines with J gene TRBJ2-5; D is ambiguous. This CDR3 is built from 11 residues. V dropped 2 bases and J dropped 3 bases, with 1 base sitting between them. The germline V gene has CDR1 KGHSH and CDR2 LQKENI. The CDR3 protein is CASSPEETQYF. Written as DNA, the CDR3 is TGTGCCAGCTCACCAGAAGAGACCCAGTACTTC.

This clone was counted many times. DNA for the CDR3: TGTGCCAGCAGCTTTGGGGGCAGTAACACCGGGGAGCTGTTTTTT. This translates into CASSFGGSNTGELFF. The chain links TRBV7-8 to TRBJ2-2; tentative D call: TRBD1 (6 bases). The CDR3 totals 15 residues. V was pared by 3 bases and J by 2 bases, with 10 bases between. Germline V CDR1 and CDR2: SGHVS, FQNEAQ. Full variable domain (rest looked up from reference TRBV7-8 and TRBJ2-2): GAGVSQSPRYKVAKRGQDVALRCDPISGHVSLFWYQQALGQGPEFLTYFQNEAQLDKSGLPSDRFFAERPEGSVSTLKIQRTQQEDSAVYLCASSFGGSNTGELFFGEGSRLTVL.

V and J are TRBV18 and TRBJ2-7, with D perhaps TRBD2 (6 bases). In germline, CDR1 is KGHSH, CDR2 LQKENI. Between the trimmed V and J ends, which lost 3 bases and 3 bases, there was a span of 12 bases. The CDR3 has 14 residues. Written as DNA, the CDR3 is TGTGCCAGCTCACCGGACGGGACTCTCTACGAGCAGTACTTC. It is translated as CASSPDGTLYEQYF.

The J gene is TRBJ2-2, the V gene TRBV11-2, with 8 bases lining up with TRBD1. This CDR3 spans 16 amino acids. With V trimmed by 5 bases and J by 1 base, 6 bases remained unmatched. The germline gives CDR1 SGHAT, CDR2 FQNNGV. This CDR3 is CASSPGGVMNTGELFF. CDR3 coding DNA: TGTGCCAGCAGCCCAGGGGGCGTTATGAACACCGGGGAGCTGTTTTTT.

The genes are TRBV27 and TRBJ1-5; TRBD1 agrees at 7 bases. The CDR3 contains 17 residues. CDR1 and CDR2 (germline): MNHEY, SMNVEV (reference sequence). V shed 6 bases, J shed 2 bases, and the junction held 13 bases outside the gene matches. Written as DNA, the CDR3 is TGTGCCAGCAGCCCAGAGTACAGGGGTGTGGGCAATCAGCCCCAGCATTTT. This encodes CASSPEYRGVGNQPQHF.

For this clone: Other nucleotide sequences in the sample specify the same CDR3. The J gene is TRBJ1-3, the V gene TRBV18; maybe TRBD1 (5 bases). V was trimmed by 3 bases and J by 4 bases, leaving 10 bases between them. Germline CDR1 and CDR2: KGHSH and LQKENI. The CDR3 length is 14 residues. In DNA form, the CDR3 reads TGTGCCAGCTCACCTGACAGAACCGGAAACACCATATATTTT. This translates into CASSPDRTGNTIYF.

This sequence joins TRBV5-1 and TRBJ2-5; D is possibly TRBD1 (6 bases). CDR1 and CDR2 (germline): SGHRS, YFSETQ. Trimming pared 0 bases from V and 5 bases from J, leaving 11 bases between. The length of the CDR3 is 14 residues. In DNA form, the CDR3 reads TGCGCCAGCAGCTTGGGTGCAGGGGTTGAGACCCAGTACTTC. Amino acid sequence: CASSLGAGVETQYF.

On this clone itself: One base separates it from a far larger clone, so it is likely a read error. The chain links TRBV7-2 to TRBJ2-3; no reliable D call. V lost 5 bases, J lost 2 bases, and 5 bases lay in between. CDR1 SGHTA and CDR2 FQGNSA come from the germline V gene. The CDR3 has 12 amino acids. The CDR3 here is CASSAYTDTQYF. The CDR3 DNA follows: TGTGCCAGCAGCGCCTACACAGATACGCAGTATTTT.

The chain couples TRBV2 to TRBJ2-7; no definite D call. This CDR3 has 12 residues. Per germline, CDR1 SNHLY and CDR2 FYNNEI. V dropped 11 bases and J dropped 3 bases, with 14 bases sitting between them. Here the CDR3 DNA reads TGTGCCGGCCGACAAACGAGCTACGAGCAGTACTTC. Its protein is CAGRQTSYEQYF. Combining the CDR3 with reference TRBV2 and TRBJ2-7 gives the whole variable domain EPEVTQTPSHQVTQMGQEVILRCVPISNHLYFYWYRQILGQKVEFLVSFYNNEISEKSEIFDDQFSVERPDGSNFTLKIRSTKLEDSAMYFCAGRQTSYEQYFGPGTRLTVT.

The CDR3 DNA sequence: TGTGCCAGCTCACCACGGGAACTCCAAGAGACCCAGTACTTC. Its translation: CASSPRELQETQYF. The chain joins TRBV18 to TRBJ2-5; D call uncertain. Trimming pared 1 base from V and 1 base from J, leaving 7 bases between. The CDR3 runs 14 residues. Per the germline V gene, CDR1 is KGHSH and CDR2 is LQKENI.

V usage is TRBV29-1 and J usage is TRBJ1-2, with D unclear. Trimming removed 1 base from V and 4 bases from J, with 13 bases in between. From germline, CDR1 is SQVTM and CDR2 ANQGSEA. This CDR3 has 14 residues. CDR3 DNA: TGCAGCGTTGAAGTCTCGCCAGGAACCTATGGCTACACCTTC. Translation gives CSVEVSPGTYGYTF.

The sample holds one count of this clone. The CDR3 reads CASSFWEGGQPQHF. CDR3 nucleotides: TGCGCCAGCAGCTTTTGGGAGGGAGGTCAGCCCCAGCATTTT. The chain couples TRBV5-1 to TRBJ1-5; no clear D gene. The ends were cut back, 2 bases at V and 6 bases at J, with 12 bases in the middle. Germline V CDR1 and CDR2: SGHRS, YFSETQ. The CDR3 runs to 14 residues.

J is TRBJ2-1 and V is TRBV9; D may be TRBD1 or TRBD2 (5 bases each). The CDR3 contains 15 residues. CDR1 SGDLS and CDR2 YYNGEE come from the germline V gene. The V and J ends lost 0 bases and 6 bases respectively, with 13 bases between them. The CDR3 reads CASSVEPGPINEQFF. The CDR3 region has the DNA TGTGCCAGCAGCGTAGAACCGGGACCTATCAATGAGCAGTTCTTC.

This clone was seen only once. The same CDR3 is also encoded by other DNA sequences in this sample. This chain uses TRBV19 with TRBJ2-1; D unclear. Trimming cost V 3 bases and J 7 bases, with 7 bases left between them. Germline lookup yields CDR1 LNHDA and CDR2 SQIVND (reference sequence). The CDR3 totals 12 residues. CDR3 DNA: TGTGCCAGTAGTATTCTGGGTAATGAGCAGTTCTTC. This encodes CASSILGNEQFF.

The rearrangement joins TRBV2 to TRBJ2-3; D gene unclear. V shed 2 bases and J shed 4 bases, with 10 bases lying between them. In germline, CDR1 is SNHLY, CDR2 FYNNEI. The CDR3 extends over 14 amino acids. CDR3 amino acids: CASSETPVADTQYF. CDR3 sequence (DNA): TGTGCCAGCAGTGAAACACCGGTGGCAGATACGCAGTATTTT.

CDR3 loop: CASSFGLYSYEQYF. CDR3 bases: TGCGCCAGCAGCTTCGGACTTTACTCCTACGAGCAGTACTTC. The V call is TRBV5-1, the J call TRBJ2-7, with D possibly matching TRBD2 (5 bases). This CDR3 contains 14 residues. Trimming pared 2 bases from V and 0 bases from J, leaving 9 bases between. Germline V lookup: CDR1 SGHRS, CDR2 YFSETQ. Based on the CDR3 plus reference TRBV5-1 and TRBJ2-7, the full variable domain is KAGVTQTPRYLIKTRGQQVTLSCSPISGHRSVSWYQQTPGQGLQFLFEYFSETQRNKGNFPGRFSGRQFSNSRSEMNVSTLELGDSALYLCASSFGLYSYEQYFGPGTRLTVT.